This T cell receptor beta chain is drawn from a study of CDR3 diversity in severe acne (dated by TCRdb to the late 2010s). The receptor library was made with PCR. Data came from an Illumina HiSeq 2000. The raw public reads went through TCRdb reprocessing: fastp at Q25, MiXCR clone calling, in-frame beta chains kept. Duplicate CDR3 protein sequences are folded into a single record with the most common DNA and genes. The sample table contains some 84,000 distinct CDR3 sequences; only one count was recorded for around 53% of them. The ten largest account for 13% to 15% of the sample. This clonotype was counted many times. The target of this receptor is not known. Base qualities are not at hand, and no much larger clone is one base apart. CDR1 and CDR2 (WNHNN, SYGVQD) derive from the germline V gene (reference sequence). The CDR3 sequence holds 15 residues, the cysteine and phenylalanine included. The DNA shown is the 45-base CDR3, in frame from base 1.

The material sequenced was blood. The chain joins TRBV10-1 to TRBJ1-4; TRBD1 matches 7 bases in the middle. The receptor was isolated from a male donor in good health, without acne. The DNA sequence is TGCGCACAAGCGGCGGGGACAGCGGCTGTAGAAAAACTGTTTTTT. Translated, this gives CAQAAGTAAVEKLFF.